This section outlines one T cell receptor beta chain sequence together with its context. Its antigen is not yet known. Nothing much larger sits one base from this clone, and base qualities are not available. These data come from a study of blood T cells in healthy people across ages (dated by TCRdb to between 2015 and 2016). Background for the entire study: In model experiments, template switching captured about one uniquely barcoded TCR beta cDNA molecule for every two T cells. Using deep sequencing normalized with unique cDNA molecular identifiers, the study measured how TCR beta repertoire diversity changes with age. The donors were divided into four age groups: young (average around 17 years), middle-aged (about 40), aged (about 62) and long-lived (roughly 82). Donors of different ages were randomly distributed across sequencing lanes to avoid experimental bias. Two additional independent replicas of 1 million unique cDNA reads from the same blood draw were analyzed for two donors (one aged 18 to 30 and one aged 80 or older). Summary of the overall study and its limitations: Because profiling used bulk unsorted PBMCs, naive and antigen-experienced compartments could not be compared conclusively. Observed TCR beta diversity correlated strongly with the percentage of naive T cells measured by flow cytometry. Observed TCR beta diversity per million T cells fell roughly linearly with age, and a significant reduction was already apparent by age roughly 40. Because the CMV infection status of the donors was unknown, age-related changes in expanded clonotypes may potentially have been confounded. The long-lived group showed more naive CD4+ T cells, fewer expanded clones and increased TCR diversity than the aged group, suggesting age selection. Estimates of total diversity from one million sequenced T cells were regarded as lower bounds and underestimates.

Systemically healthy Caucasian individuals from Russia, 35 to 40 in total and aged roughly 6 to 100 years, were included as donors. Each donor gave roughly 11 milliliters of peripheral blood, drawn into EDTA-treated Vacutainer tubes. PBMCs were isolated by Ficoll-Paque density-gradient centrifugation, with at least 6.5 million obtained per sample. Total RNA, at least 6 micrograms per sample, was extracted from PBMCs with Trizol reagent. The percentages of naive CD45RAhigh/CD27high T cells were determined by flow cytometry on a PBMC aliquot from every donor. From the cysteine up to the phenylalanine, the CDR3 has a length of 14 residues. Left in the record is the CDR3 DNA by itself, 42 bases read in frame from the first base. Via the germline V gene, CDR1 is MDHEN and CDR2 SYDVKM. Trimming at the junction amounts to 2 bases on V and 4 bases on J, and the germline ends lie 11 bases apart. The library was produced with 5' RACE. TCRdb shows the sequencer as Illumina HiSeq 2500. A second PCR of roughly 6 to 11 cycles was run with a J-beta primer mix and a sample-barcoded 5' primer. A unique molecular identifier was introduced onto each TCR beta cDNA molecule by a template-switch 5' adaptor carrying 12 random nucleotides. Each sample yielded at least 3 million CDR3-containing paired-end reads. First-strand cDNA was synthesized from all RNA with the Mint cDNA synthesis kit, primed by a TRBC-specific oligonucleotide. All cDNA was treated with uracil-DNA glycosylase and then went through a first 18-cycle PCR with the universal primers M1SS and BC2_uni_R. From the authors' description of their analysis: Normalization of each sample was performed by random selection of 1 million high-quality reads, each carrying a distinct molecular identifier. Reads sharing molecular identifiers were discarded rather than binned into consensus sequences. MiTCR, run with a Q25 quality threshold and the strictest error-elimination algorithm, handled CDR3 identification, clonotype clustering and error correction. Lower-bound total TCR beta diversity was estimated with a nonparametric unseen species model using Euler transformation. The raw public reads went through TCRdb reprocessing: fastp at Q25, MiXCR clone calling, in-frame beta chains kept. Here each entry gathers all rows of one CDR3 protein and keeps the most common genes and DNA. TCRdb assigned the V and J calls; the authors' analysis was not used. Across this sample there are 700,000 to 850,000 distinct CDR3 sequences, with less than 70% seen only once. In total, the top ten clones hold about 42% of the sample.

The receptor chain draws on TRBV28 and TRBJ2-5, with TRBD2 tentatively as D gene (5 bases match). Material for sequencing was blood. The TCR sequence derives from an older man in good health. In nucleotides, the sequence is TGTGCCAGCAGTTTAATGCCTAGCAGAGAGACCCAGTACTTC. Its amino acids are CASSLMPSRETQYF.